One and the same sample provided the 28 T cell receptor beta chains below, sequenced in a study of T cells in Graves' hyperthyroidism and ophthalmopathy. Amplification targeted TCR beta CDR3 regions from RNA transcripts. Carried out on the TCR CDR3, a first-round RT-PCR used the HTBI primer set. TCRdb ran MiXCR on the multiplex PCR reads and lists one entry per CDR3 protein. The sample has about 400,000 distinct CDR3 sequences; roughly 14% are singletons. The source material was blood. These receptors were taken from a man between 18 and 35 years old with Graves' ophthalmopathy.

This clonotype was seen at least ten times. This chain uses TRBV19 with TRBJ2-1; D remains ambiguous. Between the trimmed V and J ends, which lost 3 bases and 0 bases, there was a span of 9 bases. The CDR3 length is 15 residues. Germline V lookup: CDR1 LNHDA, CDR2 SQIVND (reference sequence). CDR3 sequence: CASSIRAFSYNEQFF. The CDR3, as DNA: TGTGCCAGTAGTATCAGAGCGTTCTCCTACAATGAGCAGTTCTTC.

This clonotype was seen repeatedly, ten times or more. CDR3 in amino acids: CSARPQANYGYTF. The CDR3 region has the DNA TGCAGTGCTAGACCACAGGCCAACTATGGCTACACCTTC. The chain uses TRBV20-1 and TRBJ1-2, with D maybe TRBD1 (5 bases). Trimming shortened V by 2 bases and J by 2 bases, and 9 bases separated the two germline ends. Germline V gene data show CDR1 as DFQATT and CDR2 as SNEGSKA (reference sequence). CDR3 size: 13 residues.

This clonotype was seen many times. The rearrangement joins TRBV28 to TRBJ2-7, with 7 bases matching TRBD1. The germline gives CDR1 MDHEN, CDR2 SYDVKM. The CDR3 covers 15 residues. With V trimmed by 5 bases and J by 1 base, 8 bases remained unmatched. The CDR3 sequence is CASSTQGTVSYEQYF. DNA for the CDR3: TGTGCCAGCAGTACCCAGGGGACAGTATCCTACGAGCAGTACTTC.

Details on this clonotype: A much larger clone differs by one base, so this may be a read error. The chain has TRBV20-1 and TRBJ1-2; the D is unclear. The germline gives CDR1 DFQATT, CDR2 SNEGSKA (reference sequence). This CDR3 region has 12 residues. The CDR3 reads CSASAGSYGYAF. CDR3 nucleotide sequence: TGCAGTGCTAGCGCAGGTTCCTATGGCTACGCCTTC.

The chain has TRBV18 and TRBJ2-6; D might be TRBD1 (6 bases). This CDR3 spans 16 amino acids. The V end lost 6 bases, the J end lost 1 base, and 13 bases lay between the germline ends. CDR1 is KGHSH, CDR2 LQKENI, per germline. As DNA, the CDR3 is TGTGCCAGCTCCCCCGCGACAGGTTCTGGGGCCAACGTCCTGACTTTC. It encodes CASSPATGSGANVLTF.

The chain employs TRBV9 and TRBJ2-1; D gene unclear. The germline V gene encodes CDR1 SGDLS and CDR2 YYNGEE. The V end lost 1 base, the J end lost 5 bases, and 7 bases lay between the germline ends. The CDR3 has 13 amino acids. The CDR3 protein is CASSVSADNEQFF. The CDR3, as DNA: TGTGCCAGCAGCGTATCAGCAGACAATGAGCAGTTCTTC.

The gene calls are TRBV5-1 and TRBJ2-1, with 9 nucleotides matching TRBD1. CDR3 length: 16 residues. The J segment lost 7 bases and the V segment lost 5 bases, leaving 13 bases of the junction unmatched. Germline V gene lookup returns CDR1 SGHRS and CDR2 YFSETQ. CDR3 in amino acids: CASSSSGQGYWNEQFF. CDR3 DNA sequence: TGCGCCAGCAGTTCCTCAGGACAGGGGTATTGGAATGAGCAGTTCTTC. Complete variable domain (other parts from reference TRBV5-1 and TRBJ2-1): KAGVTQTPRYLIKTRGQQVTLSCSPISGHRSVSWYQQTPGQGLQFLFEYFSETQRNKGNFPGRFSGRQFSNSRSEMNVSTLELGDSALYLCASSSSGQGYWNEQFFGPGTRLTVL.

This clonotype was observed many times. The chain employs TRBV20-1 and TRBJ2-5; D possibly corresponds to TRBD1 (6 bases). Germline values: CDR1 DFQATT, CDR2 SNEGSKA (reference sequence). The CDR3 consists of 15 residues. V was clipped by 0 bases and J by 5 bases, with 16 bases between them. The CDR3 spells CSARDEQGRRETQYF. The DNA of the CDR3 is TGCAGTGCTAGAGATGAACAGGGAAGGAGGGAGACCCAGTACTTC.

This clonotype was recorded many times. The rearrangement uses TRBV20-1 and TRBJ1-4; unclear D gene. The CDR3 runs 13 residues. Germline V gene data show CDR1 as DFQATT and CDR2 as SNEGSKA (reference sequence). The V gene lost 6 bases and the J gene lost 4 bases, with 12 bases spanning the gap. The CDR3 is CSARRAINEKLFF. The CDR3 DNA is TGCAGTGCCCGAAGGGCTATTAATGAAAAACTGTTTTTT.

This clonotype was picked up a small number of times. A read error is possible here, since a much larger clone lies one base away. CDR3 sequence: CASSLSPARALDGYTF. DNA of the CDR3: TGTGCCAGCAGTTTATCGCCTGCCAGGGCGTTGGATGGCTACACCTTC. The V gene is TRBV27, the J gene TRBJ1-2; weak D call: TRBD1 (5 bases). The germline V gene has CDR1 MNHEY and CDR2 SMNVEV (reference sequence). The CDR3 loop spans 16 amino acids. V was shortened by 0 bases and J by 6 bases, with 17 bases between the two germline ends.

Concerning this clonotype itself: Being one base from a much bigger clone, this may be a read error. DNA of the CDR3: TGTGCCAGCAGTCGCCTAGAGCCATCCTACAATGAGCAGTTCTTC. Translated, it gives CASSRLEPSYNEQFF. The V gene is TRBV12-3 or TRBV12-4, the J gene TRBJ2-1; D is uncertain. CDR3 length: 15 residues. Trimming shortened V by 5 bases and J by 1 base, and 12 bases separated the two germline ends.

The chain combines TRBV5-1 with TRBJ2-1; D uncertain. The CDR3 totals 14 residues. The V end was cut by 6 bases, the J end by 4 bases, with 14 bases between. Germline loops: CDR1 SGHRS, CDR2 YFSETQ. Written as DNA, the CDR3 is TGCGCCAGCAATTTGGGTACAGAATACAATGAGCAGTTCTTC. Residues: CASNLGTEYNEQFF. The full variable domain, rest sourced from reference TRBV5-1 and TRBJ2-1, is KAGVTQTPRYLIKTRGQQVTLSCSPISGHRSVSWYQQTPGQGLQFLFEYFSETQRNKGNFPGRFSGRQFSNSRSEMNVSTLELGDSALYLCASNLGTEYNEQFFGPGTRLTVL.

The rearrangement joins TRBV19 to TRBJ2-5; the D call may be TRBD1 or TRBD2 (5 bases each). V lost 7 bases and J lost 1, with 16 bases in between. In germline, CDR1 is LNHDA, CDR2 SQIVND (reference sequence). The CDR3 totals 15 residues. The CDR3 coding sequence is TGTGCCAGTAACGGGACGAAGGACCCCCAAGAGACCCAGTACTTC. As protein: CASNGTKDPQETQYF.

The chain employs TRBV10-3 and TRBJ2-5; 7 nucleotides agree with TRBD1. Unmatched junction bases numbered 6, after V lost 7 bases and J lost 1 base. In germline, CDR1 is ENHRY, CDR2 SYGVKD. This CDR3 is 14 amino acids long. CDR3 DNA: TGTGCCATCACCCGGGACAGCACCCAAGAGACCCAGTACTTC. Its translation is CAITRDSTQETQYF.

This clonotype was observed at least ten times. This chain links TRBV6-1 with TRBJ2-7, with TRBD1 as a possible D gene (6 bases). The CDR3 length is 13 residues. Between the trimmed V and J ends, which lost 3 bases and 0 bases, there was a span of 6 bases. Germline CDR1 is MNHNS and CDR2 is SASEGT. CDR3 sequence: CASSEDSSYEQYF. The CDR3 bases are TGTGCCAGCAGTGAGGACAGCTCCTACGAGCAGTACTTC.

This clonotype appeared many times. The V and J genes are TRBV20-1 and TRBJ2-1; D may be TRBD1 (5 bases). CDR1 is DFQATT and CDR2 is SNEGSKA in the germline V gene (reference sequence). The CDR3 sequence is 15 residues long. Trimming cost V 2 bases and J 4 bases, with 15 bases left between them. The CDR3 nucleotides are TGCAGTGCTAGACCCCCCGGACACATATACAATGAGCAGTTCTTC. Amino acids: CSARPPGHIYNEQFF.

This clonotype has at least ten counts. The chain has TRBV30 and TRBJ2-5, with D perhaps matching TRBD1 or TRBD2 (5 bases each). CDR3 length: 13 residues. Trimming removed 0 bases from V and 5 bases from J, with 10 bases in between. Germline V gene lookup returns CDR1 GTSNPN and CDR2 SVGIG (reference sequence). CDR3 DNA: TGTGCCTGGAGTGTGGGGGTCGGGGAGACCCAGTACTTC. It translates to CAWSVGVGETQYF.

This clonotype was counted many times. The rearrangement links TRBV12-3 or TRBV12-4 to TRBJ1-5; TRBD1 matches 9 bases. The CDR3 is made up of 15 amino acids. V gave up 3 bases and J gave up 7 bases; unmatched junction bases: 7. DNA of the CDR3: TGTGCCAGCAGTTTCCCGACAGGGGGTAAGCAGCCCCAGCATTTT. Residues: CASSFPTGGKQPQHF.

This clonotype came up a few times. The chain is built from TRBV7-9 and TRBJ1-4; tentative D call: TRBD1 (6 bases). Per the germline V gene, CDR1 is SEHNR and CDR2 is FQNEAQ (reference sequence). This CDR3 is built from 15 residues. The ends were cut back, 4 bases at V and 5 bases at J, with 14 bases in the middle. As DNA, the CDR3 is TGTGCCAGCAGCTCCCGGGGGGCACTGAATGAAAAACTGTTTTTT. Residues: CASSSRGALNEKLFF.

A word on this clonotype: At one boundary the junction diverges from the germline segment, which might be a read error. The CDR3 DNA follows: TGTGCTACCAGTGATTTGACGATAGGGGCCGGCTACACCTTC. Translated, it gives CATSDLTIGAGYTF. J is TRBJ1-2 and V is TRBV24-1; D is perhaps TRBD1 (5 bases). The CDR3 length is 14 residues. Germline V gene data show CDR1 as KGHDR and CDR2 as SFDVKD.

The chain combines TRBV24-1 with TRBJ2-7; 8 nucleotides match TRBD2. The CDR3 is made up of 14 amino acids. CDR1 is KGHDR, CDR2 SFDVKD, per germline. The ends lost 9 bases at V and 1 base at J; junction bases unmatched: 7. CDR3 sequence (DNA): TGTGCCACCCGCGGGGGGCGGGAGTCCTACGAGCAGTACTTC. Protein sequence: CATRGGRESYEQYF.

The chain has TRBV12-3 or TRBV12-4 and TRBJ2-4; D gene unclear. This CDR3 contains 15 residues. V dropped 6 bases and J dropped 0 bases, with 12 bases sitting between them. CDR3 sequence reads: CASSDPMVAKNIQYF. CDR3 DNA sequence: TGTGCCAGCAGCGACCCAATGGTAGCCAAAAACATTCAGTACTTC.

The genes are TRBV6-1 and TRBJ1-2, with no clear D. This CDR3 is built from 12 residues. V was clipped by 10 bases and J by 1 base, with 10 bases between them. Per germline, CDR1 MNHNS and CDR2 SASEGT. The CDR3 reads CAISDGNYGYTF. CDR3 coding DNA: TGTGCCATTTCGGACGGTAACTATGGCTACACCTTC.

This clonotype was seen many times. This chain uses TRBV2 with TRBJ2-7, with TRBD1 matching 8 bases. The germline gives CDR1 SNHLY, CDR2 FYNNEI. This CDR3 has 17 residues. Trimming at V came to 2 bases and at J to 3 bases, leaving 12 bases not matched to a gene. The CDR3 spells CASSENWTGKGHYEQYF. The CDR3 bases are TGTGCCAGCAGTGAAAATTGGACAGGGAAAGGGCACTACGAGCAGTACTTC.

The sample holds many counts of this clonotype. The chain couples TRBV3-1 to TRBJ2-7, with TRBD2 as a possible D gene (5 bases). Germline V gene sequence: CDR1 LGHDT, CDR2 YNNKEL (reference sequence). This CDR3 comprises 13 residues. Trimming left V 2 bases short and J 3 bases short, with 8 bases between. The CDR3 DNA reads as TGTGCCAGCAGCCAACCCGGGAACTACGAGCAGTACTTC. Its translation: CASSQPGNYEQYF.

This clonotype was recorded a few times. The rearrangement joins TRBV9 to TRBJ1-4, with 8 bases that match TRBD1. The V and J ends lost 3 bases and 4 bases, in that order; junction bases with no gene match: 8. CDR1 is SGDLS, CDR2 YYNGEE, per germline. CDR3 length equals 16 residues. The CDR3 DNA reads TGTGCCAGCAGCGGGCGACAGGGGTCAGATAATGAAAAACTGTTTTTT. Protein: CASSGRQGSDNEKLFF.

The table lists this clonotype with many counts. V is TRBV11-2 and J is TRBJ1-5; D gene unclear. Trimming pared 0 bases from V and 0 bases from J, leaving 6 bases between. The germline V gene has CDR1 SGHAT and CDR2 FQNNGV. The CDR3 runs to 15 residues. DNA for the CDR3: TGTGCCAGCAGCTTAGAGTACGATAGCAATCAGCCCCAGCATTTT. This gives the protein CASSLEYDSNQPQHF.

The chain has TRBV6-1 and TRBJ2-7; unclear D gene. Germline lookup yields CDR1 MNHNS and CDR2 SASEGT. V lost 5 bases, J lost 3 bases, and 14 bases lay in between. The CDR3 length is 14 residues. The CDR3 protein is CASSPGRNHYEQYF. DNA for the CDR3: TGTGCCAGCAGTCCTGGACGGAACCACTACGAGCAGTACTTC.